This T cell receptor beta chain was recorded in a study of T cells expressing NK-cell markers. For the study at large: With respect to HCMV, most of the eight sequenced donors were seropositive, and one was seronegative. Study-level points and caveats: In several donors, these clonotypes also led the CD3+CD56-NKG2C+ fraction. A range of roughly 1.0-8% of CD8+ T cells consisted of dominant NKG2C+ clonotypes in more than five donors.

In regard to this clonotype: Its antigen is unknown.

5'RACE template switching with UMIs produced the TCR beta cDNA. No DNA is given; TCRdb re-called the 5' RACE reads and lists each CDR3 protein once. The listing records 300,000 or so distinct CDR3 sequences. This CDR3 spans 15 amino acids. Germline loops: CDR1 SGHVS, CDR2 FQNEAQ. The sequence was obtained from a woman aged 18 to 75 in good health. The source material was blood T cells: a sorted CD56 or NKG2C T cell subset, CD4+ or CD8+ T cells, or bulk PBMC T cells (not recorded which). The gene calls are TRBV7-8 and TRBJ1-6; as DNA is missing, the TRBD1 call by TCRdb cannot be tested. The chain's CDR3 is CASSLRTDYNSPLHF.